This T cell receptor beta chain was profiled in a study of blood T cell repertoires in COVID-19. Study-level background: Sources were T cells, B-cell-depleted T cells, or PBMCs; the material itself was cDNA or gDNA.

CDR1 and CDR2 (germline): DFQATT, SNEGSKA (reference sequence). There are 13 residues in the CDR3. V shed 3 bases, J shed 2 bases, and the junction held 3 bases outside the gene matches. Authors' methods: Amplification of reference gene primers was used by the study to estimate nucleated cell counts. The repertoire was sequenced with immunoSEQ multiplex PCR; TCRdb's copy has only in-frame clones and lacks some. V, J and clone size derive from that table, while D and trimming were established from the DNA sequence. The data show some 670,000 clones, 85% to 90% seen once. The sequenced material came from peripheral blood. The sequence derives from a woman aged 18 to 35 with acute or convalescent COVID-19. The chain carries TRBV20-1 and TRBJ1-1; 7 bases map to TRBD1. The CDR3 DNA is TGCAGTGCTAGTCAGGGGGTAAACACTGAAGCTTTCTTT. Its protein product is CSASQGVNTEAFF.